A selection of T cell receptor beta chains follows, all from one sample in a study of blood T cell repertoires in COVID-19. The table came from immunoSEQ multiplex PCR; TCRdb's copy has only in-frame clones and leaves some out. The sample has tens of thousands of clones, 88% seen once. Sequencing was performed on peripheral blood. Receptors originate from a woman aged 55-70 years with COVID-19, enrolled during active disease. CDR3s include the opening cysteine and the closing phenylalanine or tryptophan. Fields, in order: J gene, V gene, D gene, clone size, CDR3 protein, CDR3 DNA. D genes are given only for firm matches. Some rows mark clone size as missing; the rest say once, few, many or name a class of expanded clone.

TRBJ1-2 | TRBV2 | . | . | CASRGGNGYTF | TGTGCCAGCAGAGGAGGGAATGGCTACACCTTC
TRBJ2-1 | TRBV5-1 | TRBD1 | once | CASSLIGTGSNEQFF | TGCGCCAGCAGCTTAATCGGGACAGGCAGCAATGAGCAGTTCTTC
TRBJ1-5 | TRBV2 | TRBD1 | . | CASRGDSRNQPQHF | TGTGCCAGCAGAGGGGACAGCCGAAATCAGCCCCAGCATTTT
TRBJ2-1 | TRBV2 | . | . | CASRRGSSYNEQFF | TGTGCCAGCCGGAGGGGAAGCTCCTACAATGAGCAGTTCTTC
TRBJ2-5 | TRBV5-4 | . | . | CASSFSGIGTQYF | TGTGCCAGCAGCTTTTCGGGAATAGGGACCCAGTACTTC
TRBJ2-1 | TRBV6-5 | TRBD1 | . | CASRPGQGPYNEQFF | TGTGCCAGCAGACCGGGACAGGGACCCTACAATGAGCAGTTCTTC
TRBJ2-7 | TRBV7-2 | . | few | CASSLMTGSSYEQYF | TGTGCCAGCAGCTTAATGACGGGGAGCTCCTACGAGCAGTACTTC
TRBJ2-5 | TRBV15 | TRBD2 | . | CAIRTSGHGETQYF | TGTGCCATTCGGACTAGCGGCCACGGGGAGACCCAGTACTTC
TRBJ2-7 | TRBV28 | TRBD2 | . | CASSGGLPYEQYF | TGTGCCAGCAGTGGGGGACTACCCTACGAGCAGTACTTC
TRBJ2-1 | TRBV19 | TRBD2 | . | CASSKASGIYNEQFF | TGTGCCAGTAGTAAGGCTAGCGGGATATACAATGAGCAGTTCTTC
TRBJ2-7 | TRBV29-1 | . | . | CSVLTGPNYEQYF | TGCAGCGTTTTAACAGGGCCCAACTACGAGCAGTACTTC
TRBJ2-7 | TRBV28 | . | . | CASSLKGPPSYEQYF | TGTGCCAGCAGTTTAAAGGGGCCACCCTCCTACGAGCAGTACTTC
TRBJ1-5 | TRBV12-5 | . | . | CASGLTGNQPQHF | TGTGCTAGTGGCCTAACAGGGAATCAGCCCCAGCATTTT
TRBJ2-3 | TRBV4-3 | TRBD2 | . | CASSQEASGAPTDTQYF | TGCGCCAGCAGCCAAGAAGCTAGCGGGGCCCCCACAGATACGCAGTATTTT
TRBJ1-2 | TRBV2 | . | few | CASSTRRQQGGYGYTF | TGTGCCAGCAGTACCAGACGACAGCAGGGAGGGTATGGCTACACCTTC
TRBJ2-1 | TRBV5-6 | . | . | CASSPFTGFTPSYNEQFF | TGTGCCAGCAGTCCGTTTACAGGGTTTACTCCGTCCTACAATGAGCAGTTCTTC
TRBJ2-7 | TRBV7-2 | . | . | CASSAGGNSYEQYF | TGTGCCAGCAGCGCAGGGGGGAACTCCTACGAGCAGTACTTC
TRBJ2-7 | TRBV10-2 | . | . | CASSEGTLSEQYF | TGCGCCAGCAGTGAGGGTACCTTGAGCGAGCAGTACTTC